These T cell receptor beta chains were read from a single sample in a study of T cells after yellow fever vaccination. TCRdb reprocessed the 5' RACE reads with MiXCR, giving one entry per CDR3 protein. The table lists about 330,000 distinct CDR3 sequences, 8% to 9.5% of them singletons. This specimen consisted of PBMCs, obtained about 41 days after the first yellow fever vaccination. The receptors were gathered from a man younger than 30 who received the YFV17D yellow fever vaccine. Both conserved end residues are part of each CDR3. A D gene is named only where the DNA matches it firmly. Size tells how often a clone was seen (once, few, many) or the class of an expanded clone, and some rows leave it out.

size	V	D	J	DNA	CDR3
.	TRBV7-8	TRBD1	TRBJ1-1	TGTGCCAGCAGCTTTAGCGACGGGACAGGAGCTTTCTTT	CASSFSDGTGAFF
.	TRBV10-3	.	TRBJ2-1	TGTGCCATCAGTGAAGGTCTTGGCGCCGATGAGCAGTTCTTC	CAISEGLGADEQFF
few	TRBV5-6	.	TRBJ1-5	TGTGCCAGCAGCCGAGGGACCCGTCAGGATCAGCCCCAGCATTTT	CASSRGTRQDQPQHF
many	TRBV29-1	.	TRBJ2-5	TGCAGCGTTGAAAAACAGGGCCGGCAGTCCCAAGAGACCCAGTACTTC	CSVEKQGRQSQETQYF
.	TRBV7-8	.	TRBJ1-1	TGTGCCAGCAGCTCACCACAGGGATCGATCCCTGAAGCTTTCTTT	CASSSPQGSIPEAFF
many	TRBV5-1	.	TRBJ2-5	TGCGCCAGCAGCTTTGGGGCCAGGGAGGCGACCCAGTACTTC	CASSFGAREATQYF
few	TRBV6-1	.	TRBJ1-4	TGTGCCACCTCTTCCACCCTCCGGCCGGAAAAACTGTTTTTT	CATSSTLRPEKLFF
few	TRBV12-3/TRBV12-4	.	TRBJ1-1	TGTGCCAGCAGTTTGGTCCCGACCGTGGCTTTCTTT	CASSLVPTVAFF
.	TRBV24-1	.	TRBJ2-3	TGTGCCACCTTAGGGTCCGGGGCAGATACGCAGTATTTT	CATLGSGADTQYF
many	TRBV5-1	.	TRBJ1-1	TGCGCCAGCAGCTGGTCAACAATCCTCAACACTGAAGCTTTCTTT	CASSWSTILNTEAFF
once	TRBV2	TRBD2	TRBJ2-1	TGTACCAGCAGTTTTGGGACTAGCGGGGGTAGCTCCTACAATGAGCAGTTCTTC	CTSSFGTSGGSSYNEQFF
few	TRBV14	.	TRBJ1-2	TGTGCCAGCAGCCACATAATTCACTATGGCTACACCTTC	CASSHIIHYGYTF
.	TRBV24-1	.	TRBJ1-1	TGTGCCACCAGTAAAGGAGAGGGCGTCACTGAAGCTTTCTTT	CATSKGEGVTEAFF
many	TRBV6-2/TRBV6-3	.	TRBJ1-2	TGTGCCAGCAGTTCCTTCCCAAGGTTAGCGGAGGCTAACTATGGCTACACCTTC	CASSSFPRLAEANYGYTF
many	TRBV6-1	.	TRBJ1-1	TGTGCCAGCAGTGAATGGGGCAACGGGGCGGCAATTGAAGCTTTCTTT	CASSEWGNGAAIEAFF
many	TRBV7-9	TRBD1	TRBJ1-5	TGTGCCAGCAGCTTGGGTTGGGACAGGGAGCAGCCCCAGCATTTT	CASSLGWDREQPQHF
many	TRBV5-1	.	TRBJ2-3	TGCGCCAGCAGCTTGGGTCTAGCGAGCACAGATACGCAGTATTTT	CASSLGLASTDTQYF
.	TRBV20-1	.	TRBJ1-1	TGCAGTGCTAGAGCCCTTGACAGAAACACTGAAGCTTTCTTT	CSARALDRNTEAFF
.	TRBV2	TRBD2	TRBJ2-5	TGTGCCAGCAGTGAATCCTTAGGGACTAACCAAGAGACCCAGTACTTC	CASSESLGTNQETQYF
.	TRBV5-4	TRBD1	TRBJ2-3	TGTGCCAGCAGCTCCGGACAGGGTAGAGGTACAGATACGCAGTATTTT	CASSSGQGRGTDTQYF
.	TRBV30	.	TRBJ1-4	TGTGCCTGGAGTGCCACAGGGTCAACTAATGAAAAACTGTTTTTT	CAWSATGSTNEKLFF
few	TRBV5-1	.	TRBJ2-7	TGCGCCAGCAGCTTGAAACAGGGATACTCCTACGAGCAGTACTTC	CASSLKQGYSYEQYF
many	TRBV10-3	.	TRBJ1-5	TGTGCCATCAGTGAGTCGCGGGATCAGCCCCAGCATTTT	CAISESRDQPQHF
.	TRBV19	TRBD2	TRBJ2-7	TGTGCCAGTGGACCGGGACTAGACTACGAGCAGTACTTC	CASGPGLDYEQYF
few	TRBV21-1	.	TRBJ1-2	TGTGCCAGCAGCAGAAAGACAGGGAGAGACGGCTACACCTTC	CASSRKTGRDGYTF
.	TRBV6-2/TRBV6-3	.	TRBJ2-6	TGTGCCACCAGCCGGGCCGCTCTGAAAGGGGTTGATGCTGGGGCCAACGTCCTGACTTTC	CATSRAALKGVDAGANVLTF
.	TRBV12-3/TRBV12-4	TRBD2	TRBJ2-1	TGTGCCAGCAGTTTCTTGGCTAGCGGGGAGAATGAGCAGTTCTTC	CASSFLASGENEQFF
many	TRBV4-3	.	TRBJ2-3	TGCGCCAGCAGCCAAGAGGGGGTCGGGTTTACAGATACGCAGTATTTT	CASSQEGVGFTDTQYF
.	TRBV7-2	TRBD2	TRBJ2-3	TGTGCCAGCAGGTTGGGGGGAGGGCCTAGCACAGATACGCAGTATTTT	CASRLGGGPSTDTQYF
.	TRBV5-1	TRBD1	TRBJ1-1	TGCGCCAGCAGCCTGGGGACAGGGCGGAACACTGAAGCTTTCTTT	CASSLGTGRNTEAFF
few	TRBV27	TRBD1	TRBJ1-2	TGTGCCAGCAGTCCGGACAGGGGTCCCTATGGCTACACCTTC	CASSPDRGPYGYTF
.	TRBV6-1	.	TRBJ1-4	TGTGCCAGCAGTGAAGCGCTCGGACAAAGAATTGAAAAACTGTTTTTT	CASSEALGQRIEKLFF
many	TRBV5-1	.	TRBJ2-2	TGCGCCAGCAGCTGGGCTTCACTAGCCCGCATATACACCGGGGAGCTGTTTTTT	CASSWASLARIYTGELFF
few	TRBV6-1	TRBD1	TRBJ1-1	TGTGCCAGCAGGATGACAGGGGGCCAAGAAGCTTTCTTT	CASRMTGGQEAFF
.	TRBV20-1	.	TRBJ2-1	TGCAGTGCTTCTAGTGTCCCCTACAATGAGCAGTTCTTC	CSASSVPYNEQFF
few	TRBV4-3	.	TRBJ1-1	TGCGCCAGCAGCCAAGCCGTCCCGAACACTGAAGCTTTCTTT	CASSQAVPNTEAFF
.	TRBV20-1	.	TRBJ1-2	TGCAGTGCTGGGCCGACAGTCTCGGAATATGGCTACATCTTC	CSAGPTVSEYGYIF
many	TRBV7-8	.	TRBJ2-3	TGTGCCAGCAGCTTAGGTCCGCGGGCCTACACAGATACGCAGTATTTT	CASSLGPRAYTDTQYF
many	TRBV7-2	.	TRBJ1-1	TGTGCCAGCAGCTTAGAGCGGAGAGGCGGCACTGAAGCTTTCTTT	CASSLERRGGTEAFF
few	TRBV2	TRBD1	TRBJ2-1	TGTGCCAGCAGCGGCCTACAGGGGGGTTCCTACAATGAGCAGTTCTTC	CASSGLQGGSYNEQFF